Following are 20 T cell receptor beta chains from one sample sequenced in a study of blood T cell repertoires in COVID-19. The data were produced by immunoSEQ multiplex PCR, yet TCRdb's version contains in-frame clones alone and is incomplete. The sample has a few hundred thousand clones; about four fifths are singletons. Sequencing was done on a sample of PBMCs or T cells enriched from blood (not recorded which). These receptors all come from a woman aged 50 to 60 who had recovered from COVID-19.

The rearrangement links TRBV3-1 (or the pseudogene TRBV3-2) to TRBJ2-1; no definite D call. V shed 1 base and J shed 7 bases, with 11 bases lying between them. CDR1 LGHDT and CDR2 YNNKEL come from the germline V gene (reference sequence). The CDR3 is 14 residues long. Written as DNA, the CDR3 is TGTGCCAGCAGCCAAGCGTGGTTGCGTAATGAGCAGTTCTTC. Residues: CASSQAWLRNEQFF.

The genes are TRBV7-8 and TRBJ1-2; no clear D. Between the trimmed V and J ends, which lost 0 bases and 3 bases, there was a span of 8 bases. The CDR3 is made up of 14 amino acids. Per the germline V gene, CDR1 is SGHVS and CDR2 is FQNEAQ. The CDR3 DNA sequence: TGTGCCAGCAGCTTAGCGTGGCCCGACTATGGCTACACCTTC. It codes for CASSLAWPDYGYTF.

Worth noting for this clone: Distinct nucleotide sequences in the sample also encode this CDR3. The V and J genes are TRBV18 and TRBJ2-5; 9 nucleotides line up with TRBD1. This CDR3 is built from 15 residues. Trimming at V came to 3 bases and at J to 5 bases, leaving 7 bases not matched to a gene. Germline CDR1 is KGHSH and CDR2 is LQKENI. The CDR3 nucleotides are TGTGCCAGCTCACCCCGGGACAGGGTCGAGGAGACCCAGTACTTC. Translated, it gives CASSPRDRVEETQYF. The whole variable domain, filled in from reference TRBV18 and TRBJ2-5, reads NAGVMQNPRHLVRRRGQEARLRCSPMKGHSHVYWYRQLPEEGLKFMVYLQKENIIDESGMPKERFSAEFPKEGPSILRIQQVVRGDSAAYFCASSPRDRVEETQYFGPGTRLLVL.

This rearrangement joins TRBV5-1 to TRBJ1-1; TRBD1 aligns across 11 bases. This CDR3 region has 15 residues. After removal of 4 bases from V and 4 bases from J, the junction contained 6 bases not matched to a gene. The germline V gene encodes CDR1 SGHRS and CDR2 YFSETQ. CDR3 sequence (DNA): TGCGCCAGCAGCCGGGGACAGGGGGGTTCCACTGAAGCTTTCTTT. Its protein is CASSRGQGGSTEAFF.

The chain has TRBV11-1 and TRBJ1-1; D might be TRBD1 (5 bases). The ends were cut back, 5 bases at V and 9 bases at J, with 19 bases in the middle. The CDR3 has 14 residues. CDR1 SGHAT and CDR2 FQDESV come from the germline V gene (reference sequence). The CDR3 protein is CASSPRTGRRQAFF. For the CDR3, the DNA is TGTGCCAGCAGCCCAAGAACAGGTCGGCGACAAGCTTTCTTT.

The chain uses TRBV19 and TRBJ1-2; the D gene is possibly TRBD1 (5 bases). V lost 3 bases and J lost 4, with 15 bases in between. This CDR3 has 15 amino acids. CDR1 is LNHDA, CDR2 SQIVND, per germline (reference sequence). For the CDR3, the DNA is TGTGCCAGTAGTATCGTGTTTTCAGGGCTCTATGGCTACACCTTC. Residues: CASSIVFSGLYGYTF. Full variable domain (missing parts from reference TRBV19 and TRBJ1-2): DGGITQSPKYLFRKEGQNVTLSCEQNLNHDAMYWYRQDPGQGLRLIYYSQIVNDFQKGDIAEGYSVSREKKESFPLTVTSAQKNPTAFYLCASSIVFSGLYGYTFGSGTRLTVV.

The V gene is TRBV19, the J gene TRBJ1-5; 9 bases are shared with TRBD1. Trimming cost V 5 bases and J 4 bases; bases outside gene matches: 9. The germline CDR1 and CDR2 sequences are LNHDA and SQIVND (reference sequence). The CDR3 is made up of 16 amino acids. Here the CDR3 reads CASSYSGTGNNQPQHF. For the CDR3, the DNA is TGTGCCAGTAGTTACTCCGGGACAGGGAATAATCAGCCCCAGCATTTT.

The rearrangement uses TRBV7-3 and TRBJ2-1; 7 bases are shared with TRBD1. This CDR3 spans 15 amino acids. Germline V lookup: CDR1 SGHTA, CDR2 FQGTGA. V trimming: 3 bases; J trimming: 8 bases; junction bases outside the gene matches: 10. The CDR3 is CASSFRDSKLDEQFF. The CDR3, as DNA: TGTGCCAGCAGCTTCCGGGACAGTAAATTAGATGAGCAGTTCTTC.

The chain couples TRBV7-2 to TRBJ2-6; D unresolved. Germline V gene lookup returns CDR1 SGHTA and CDR2 FQGNSA. The CDR3 contains 18 residues. V dropped 1 base and J dropped 4 bases, with 17 bases sitting between them. The CDR3 bases are TGTGCCAGCAGCTTAGTGGGCAGCCCCCACCCCGGGGCCAACGTCCTGACTTTC. Translation gives CASSLVGSPHPGANVLTF.

Only one count was recorded for this clone. The chain combines TRBV6-5 with TRBJ1-6; no definite D call. The V gene's germline CDR1 is MNHEY and CDR2 SVGAGI. Trimming stripped 6 bases from V and 4 bases from J, with 7 bases between. CDR3 length equals 13 residues. This CDR3 is CASSQTYNSPLHF. CDR3 DNA: TGTGCCAGCAGCCAGACTTATAATTCACCCCTCCACTTT.

The chain joins TRBV5-4 to TRBJ2-1, with D hard to call. The CDR3 runs 13 residues. Per the germline V gene, CDR1 is SGHNT and CDR2 is YYREEE (reference sequence). With 4 bases removed from V and 7 bases from J, the gap between germline ends came to 12 bases. DNA for the CDR3: TGTGCCAGCAGCGGGCCTCAAAGTAATGAGCAGTTCTTC. Its translation is CASSGPQSNEQFF. The full variable domain, rest sourced from reference TRBV5-4 and TRBJ2-1, is ETGVTQSPTHLIKTRGQQVTLRCSSQSGHNTVSWYQQALGQGPQFIFQYYREEENGRGNFPPRFSGLQFPNYSSELNVNALELDDSALYLCASSGPQSNEQFFGPGTRLTVL.

The V gene is TRBV9, the J gene TRBJ2-3; 9 bases are shared with TRBD1. Germline V lookup: CDR1 SGDLS, CDR2 YYNGEE. This CDR3 has 15 amino acids. Trimming at V came to 3 bases and at J to 0 bases, leaving 2 bases not matched to a gene. The CDR3 DNA is TGTGCCAGCAGCGGCGGGACAGGGAGCACAGATACGCAGTATTTT. Residues: CASSGGTGSTDTQYF.

This clone was picked up one time. V is TRBV7-3 and J is TRBJ1-1; no definite D call. Germline V gene sequence: CDR1 SGHTA, CDR2 FQGTGA. Trimming stripped 2 bases from V and 4 bases from J, with 14 bases between. The CDR3 is 15 residues long. The CDR3 DNA follows: TGTGCCAGCAGCTTATTGGGGAGGCTTAGCACTGAAGCTTTCTTT. This gives the protein CASSLLGRLSTEAFF.

The chain is built from TRBV6-2 or TRBV6-3 and TRBJ1-6; the D is unclear. Trimming left V 2 bases short and J 6 bases short, with 11 bases between. The CDR3 has 15 residues. Germline loops: CDR1 MNHEY, CDR2 SVGEGT. CDR3 in amino acids: CASSYGRTSNSPLHF. CDR3 nucleotide sequence: TGTGCCAGCAGTTACGGGCGTACCTCTAATTCACCCCTCCACTTT.

This rearrangement joins TRBV30 to TRBJ1-2, with D unclear. The germline V gene encodes CDR1 GTSNPN and CDR2 SVGIG (reference sequence). The CDR3 is 12 amino acids. Trimming shortened V by 3 bases and J by 0 bases, and 5 bases separated the two germline ends. The CDR3 spells CAWRRANYGYTF. Written as DNA, the CDR3 is TGTGCCTGGAGACGAGCTAACTATGGCTACACCTTC.

This clone is a singleton in its sample. This rearrangement joins TRBV6-2 or TRBV6-3 to TRBJ2-7; no clear D gene. Germline CDR1 and CDR2: MNHEY and SVGEGT. The CDR3 contains 11 residues. V dropped 4 bases and J dropped 5 bases, with 6 bases sitting between them. The CDR3 loop reads CASSFGNEQYF. The CDR3 nucleotides read TGTGCCAGCAGTTTTGGCAACGAGCAGTACTTC.

The chain links TRBV27 to TRBJ2-2; possibly TRBD1 for D (6 bases). The CDR3 runs to 15 residues. Germline-derived CDR1 and CDR2 are MNHEY and SMNVEV (reference sequence). V lost 7 bases and J lost 1, with 13 bases in between. In DNA form, the CDR3 reads TGTGCCAGCAACAAGGACAGACGGAACACCGGGGAGCTGTTTTTT. This gives the protein CASNKDRRNTGELFF.

The J gene is TRBJ2-1, the V gene TRBV7-9, with 9 positions matching TRBD1. Trimming at V came to 0 bases and at J to 6 bases, leaving 3 bases not matched to a gene. The length of the CDR3 is 15 residues. Looked up from germline, CDR1 is SEHNR and CDR2 is FQNEAQ (reference sequence). CDR3 DNA: TGTGCCAGCAGCTTAGCCGGGACAGGGCTCAATGAGCAGTTCTTC. Protein sequence: CASSLAGTGLNEQFF.

This clone was observed once. J is TRBJ2-1 and V is TRBV2; 7 bases map to TRBD1. V trimming: 4 bases; J trimming: 2 bases; junction bases outside the gene matches: 5. This CDR3 is 15 amino acids long. The germline gives CDR1 SNHLY, CDR2 FYNNEI. The CDR3 loop is CASSGSGQTYNEQFF. CDR3 coding DNA: TGTGCCAGCAGTGGGTCGGGACAGACCTACAATGAGCAGTTCTTC.

The gene calls are TRBV19 and TRBJ1-1; 7 nucleotides agree with TRBD1. The CDR3 runs 12 residues. V lost 9 bases to trimming and J lost 7 bases; unmatched junction nucleotides: 8. The germline V gene has CDR1 LNHDA and CDR2 SQIVND (reference sequence). The CDR3 DNA reads TGTGCCAGCTTAAAAGGACAGGATGAAGCTTTCTTT. This codes for CASLKGQDEAFF. Based on the CDR3 plus reference TRBV19 and TRBJ1-1, the full variable domain is DGGITQSPKYLFRKEGQNVTLSCEQNLNHDAMYWYRQDPGQGLRLIYYSQIVNDFQKGDIAEGYSVSREKKESFPLTVTSAQKNPTAFYLCASLKGQDEAFFGQGTRLTVV.